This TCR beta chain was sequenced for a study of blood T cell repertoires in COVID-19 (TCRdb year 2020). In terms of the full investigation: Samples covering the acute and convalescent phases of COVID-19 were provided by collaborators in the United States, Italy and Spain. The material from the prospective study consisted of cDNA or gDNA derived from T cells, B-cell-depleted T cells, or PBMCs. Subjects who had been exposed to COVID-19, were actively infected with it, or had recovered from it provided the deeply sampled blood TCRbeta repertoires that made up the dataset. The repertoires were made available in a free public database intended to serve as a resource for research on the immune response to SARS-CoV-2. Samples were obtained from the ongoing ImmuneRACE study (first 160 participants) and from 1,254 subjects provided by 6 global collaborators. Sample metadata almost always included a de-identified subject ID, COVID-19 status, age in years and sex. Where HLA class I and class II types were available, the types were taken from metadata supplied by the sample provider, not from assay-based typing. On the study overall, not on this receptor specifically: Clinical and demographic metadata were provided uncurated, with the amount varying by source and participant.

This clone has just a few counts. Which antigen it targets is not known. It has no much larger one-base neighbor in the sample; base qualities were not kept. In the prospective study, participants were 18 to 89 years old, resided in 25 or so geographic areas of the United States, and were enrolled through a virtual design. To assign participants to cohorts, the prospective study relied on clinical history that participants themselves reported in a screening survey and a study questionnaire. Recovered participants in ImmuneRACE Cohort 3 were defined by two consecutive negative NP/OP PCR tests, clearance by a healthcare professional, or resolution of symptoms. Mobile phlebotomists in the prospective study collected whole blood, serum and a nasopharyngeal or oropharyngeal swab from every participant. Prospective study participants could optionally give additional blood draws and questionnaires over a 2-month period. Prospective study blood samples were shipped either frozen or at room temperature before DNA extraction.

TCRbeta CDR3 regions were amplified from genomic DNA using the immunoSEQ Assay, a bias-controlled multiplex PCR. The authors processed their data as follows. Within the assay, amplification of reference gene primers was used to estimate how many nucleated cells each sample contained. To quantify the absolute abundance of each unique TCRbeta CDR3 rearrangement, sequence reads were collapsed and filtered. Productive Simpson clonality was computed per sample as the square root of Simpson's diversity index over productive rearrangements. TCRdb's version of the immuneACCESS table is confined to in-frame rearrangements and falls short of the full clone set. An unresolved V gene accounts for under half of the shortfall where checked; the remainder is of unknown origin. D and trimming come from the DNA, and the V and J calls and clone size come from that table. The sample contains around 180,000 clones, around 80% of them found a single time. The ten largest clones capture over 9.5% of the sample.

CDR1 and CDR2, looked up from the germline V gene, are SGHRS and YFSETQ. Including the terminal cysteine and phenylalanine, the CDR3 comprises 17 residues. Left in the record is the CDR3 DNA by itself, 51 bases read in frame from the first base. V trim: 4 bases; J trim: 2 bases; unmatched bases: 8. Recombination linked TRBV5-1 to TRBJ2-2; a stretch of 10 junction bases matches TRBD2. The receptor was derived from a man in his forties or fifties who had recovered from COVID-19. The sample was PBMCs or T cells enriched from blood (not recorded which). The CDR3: CASSRTSGPANTGELFF. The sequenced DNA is TGCGCCAGCAGCCGGACTAGCGGACCCGCTAACACCGGGGAGCTGTTTTTT.